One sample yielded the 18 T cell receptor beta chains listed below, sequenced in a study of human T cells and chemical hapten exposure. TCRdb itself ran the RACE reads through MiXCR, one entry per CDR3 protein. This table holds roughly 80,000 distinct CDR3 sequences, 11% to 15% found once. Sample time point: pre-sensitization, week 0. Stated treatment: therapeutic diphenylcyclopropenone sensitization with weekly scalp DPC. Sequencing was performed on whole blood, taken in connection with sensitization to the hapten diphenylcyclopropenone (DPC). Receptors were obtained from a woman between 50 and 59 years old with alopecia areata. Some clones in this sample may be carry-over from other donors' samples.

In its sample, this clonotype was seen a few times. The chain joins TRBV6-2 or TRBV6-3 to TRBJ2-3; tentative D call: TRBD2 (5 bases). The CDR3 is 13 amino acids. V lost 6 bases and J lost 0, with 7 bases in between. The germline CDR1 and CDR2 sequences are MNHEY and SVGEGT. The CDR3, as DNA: TGTGCCAGCAGAAGGGAGAGCACAGATACGCAGTATTTT. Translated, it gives CASRRESTDTQYF.

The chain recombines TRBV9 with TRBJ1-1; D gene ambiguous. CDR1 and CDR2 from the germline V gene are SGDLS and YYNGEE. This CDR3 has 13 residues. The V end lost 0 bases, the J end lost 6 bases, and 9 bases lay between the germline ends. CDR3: CASSVEGRAEAFF. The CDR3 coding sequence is TGTGCCAGCAGCGTAGAGGGTAGGGCTGAAGCTTTCTTT.

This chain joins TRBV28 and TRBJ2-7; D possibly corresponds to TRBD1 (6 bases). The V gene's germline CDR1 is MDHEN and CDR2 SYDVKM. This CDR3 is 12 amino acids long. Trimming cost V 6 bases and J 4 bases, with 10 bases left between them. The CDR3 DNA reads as TGTGCCAGCAGCGACAGGAAATACGAGCAGTACTTC. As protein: CASSDRKYEQYF.

The CDR3 coding sequence is TGTGCCAGCAGCGACCGGGACAGCGGAACCGGGGAGCTGTTTTTT. Encoded protein: CASSDRDSGTGELFF. This rearrangement joins TRBV7-9 to TRBJ2-2; TRBD1 aligns across 7 bases. The CDR3 extends over 15 amino acids. Trimming took 5 bases from V and 5 from J; bases not matched to a gene: 8. The germline CDR1 and CDR2 sequences are SEHNR and FQNEAQ (reference sequence).

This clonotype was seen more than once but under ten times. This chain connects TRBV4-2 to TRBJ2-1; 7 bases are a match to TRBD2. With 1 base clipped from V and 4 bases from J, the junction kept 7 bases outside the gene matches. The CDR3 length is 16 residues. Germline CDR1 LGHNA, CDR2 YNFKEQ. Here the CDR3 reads CASSQVGTSAYNEQFF. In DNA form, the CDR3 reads TGTGCCAGCAGCCAAGTTGGTACTAGCGCATACAATGAGCAGTTCTTC.

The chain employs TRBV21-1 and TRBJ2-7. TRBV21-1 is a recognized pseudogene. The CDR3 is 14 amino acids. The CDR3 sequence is CASSSLDSGYEQYF. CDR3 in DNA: TGTGCCAGCAGCAGTCTCGACTCAGGCTACGAGCAGTACTTC.

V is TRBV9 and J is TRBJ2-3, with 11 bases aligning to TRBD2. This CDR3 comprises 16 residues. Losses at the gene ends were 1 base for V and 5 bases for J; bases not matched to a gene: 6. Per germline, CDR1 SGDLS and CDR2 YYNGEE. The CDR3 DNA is TGTGCCAGCAGCGTAATAGCGGGAGGGGGAGTAGATACGCAGTATTTT. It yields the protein CASSVIAGGGVDTQYF.

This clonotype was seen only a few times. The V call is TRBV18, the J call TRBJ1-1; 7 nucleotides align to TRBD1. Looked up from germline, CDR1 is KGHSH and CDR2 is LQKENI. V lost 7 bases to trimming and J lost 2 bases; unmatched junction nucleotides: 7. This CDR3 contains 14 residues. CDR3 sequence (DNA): TGTGCCAGCTTCAGGACAGGTCTCAACACTGAAGCTTTCTTT. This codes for CASFRTGLNTEAFF.

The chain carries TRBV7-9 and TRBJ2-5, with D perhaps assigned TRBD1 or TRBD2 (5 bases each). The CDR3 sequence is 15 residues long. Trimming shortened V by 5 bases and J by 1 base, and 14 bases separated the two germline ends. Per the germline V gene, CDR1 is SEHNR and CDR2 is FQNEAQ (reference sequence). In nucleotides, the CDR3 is TGTGCCAGCAGCAAACCTTGGGGGATCCAAGAGACCCAGTACTTC. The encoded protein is CASSKPWGIQETQYF.

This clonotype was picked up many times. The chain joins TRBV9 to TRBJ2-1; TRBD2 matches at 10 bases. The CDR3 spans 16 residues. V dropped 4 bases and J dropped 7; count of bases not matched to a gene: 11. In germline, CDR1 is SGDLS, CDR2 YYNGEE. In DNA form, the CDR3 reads TGTGCCAGCAGCTTCCGGGGAACTAGCGGGGTAAATGAGCAGTTCTTC. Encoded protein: CASSFRGTSGVNEQFF.

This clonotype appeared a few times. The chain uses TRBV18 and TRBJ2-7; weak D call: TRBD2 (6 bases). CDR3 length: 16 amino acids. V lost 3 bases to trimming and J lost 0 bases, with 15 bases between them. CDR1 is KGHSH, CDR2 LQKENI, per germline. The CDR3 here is CASSPLARGTSYEQYF. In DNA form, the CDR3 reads TGTGCCAGCTCACCCCTAGCGCGAGGAACCTCCTACGAGCAGTACTTC.

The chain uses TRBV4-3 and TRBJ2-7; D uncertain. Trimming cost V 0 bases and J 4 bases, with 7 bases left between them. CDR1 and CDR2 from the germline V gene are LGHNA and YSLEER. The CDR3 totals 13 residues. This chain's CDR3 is CASSQDRVYEQYF. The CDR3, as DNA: TGCGCCAGCAGCCAAGATCGGGTGTACGAGCAGTACTTC.

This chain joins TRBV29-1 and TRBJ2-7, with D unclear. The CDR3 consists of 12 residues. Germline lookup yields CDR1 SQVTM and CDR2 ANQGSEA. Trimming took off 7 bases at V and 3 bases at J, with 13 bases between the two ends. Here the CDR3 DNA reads TGCAGCGCTCGGGTCAACCACTACGAGCAGTACTTC. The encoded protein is CSARVNHYEQYF.

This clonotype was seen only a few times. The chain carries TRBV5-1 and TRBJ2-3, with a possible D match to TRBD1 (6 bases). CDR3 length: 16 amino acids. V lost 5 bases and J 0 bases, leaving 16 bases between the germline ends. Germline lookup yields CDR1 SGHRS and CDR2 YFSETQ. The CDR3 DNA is TGCGCCAGCAGTTCTCTAGGGGGAAAGAGCACAGATACGCAGTATTTT. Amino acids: CASSSLGGKSTDTQYF.

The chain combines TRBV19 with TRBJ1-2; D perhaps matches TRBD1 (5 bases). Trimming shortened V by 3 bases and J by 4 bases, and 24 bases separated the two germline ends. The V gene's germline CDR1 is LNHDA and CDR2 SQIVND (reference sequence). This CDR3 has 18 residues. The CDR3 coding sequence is TGTGCCAGTAGTATGCGGGGCGGTGGTCGGCTTGGATCCTATGGCTACACCTTC. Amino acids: CASSMRGGGRLGSYGYTF.

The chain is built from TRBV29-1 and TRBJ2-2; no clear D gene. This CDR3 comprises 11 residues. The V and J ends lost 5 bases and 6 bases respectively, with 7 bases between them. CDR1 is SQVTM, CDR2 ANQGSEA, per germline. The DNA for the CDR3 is TGCAGCGTTCGCAACGCCGGGGAGCTGTTTTTT. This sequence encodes CSVRNAGELFF.

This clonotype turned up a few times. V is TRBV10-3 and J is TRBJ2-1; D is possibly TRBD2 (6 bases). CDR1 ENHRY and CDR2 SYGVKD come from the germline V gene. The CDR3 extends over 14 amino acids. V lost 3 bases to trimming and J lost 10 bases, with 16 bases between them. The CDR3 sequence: CAISEDGTLQEQFF. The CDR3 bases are TGTGCCATCAGTGAAGACGGGACTCTTCAAGAGCAGTTCTTC.

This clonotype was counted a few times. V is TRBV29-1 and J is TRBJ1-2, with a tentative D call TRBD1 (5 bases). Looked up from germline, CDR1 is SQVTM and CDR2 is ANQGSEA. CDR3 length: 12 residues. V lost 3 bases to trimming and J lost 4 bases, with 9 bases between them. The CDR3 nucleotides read TGCAGCGTTGAGACCGGGACCTATGGCTACACCTTC. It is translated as CSVETGTYGYTF.